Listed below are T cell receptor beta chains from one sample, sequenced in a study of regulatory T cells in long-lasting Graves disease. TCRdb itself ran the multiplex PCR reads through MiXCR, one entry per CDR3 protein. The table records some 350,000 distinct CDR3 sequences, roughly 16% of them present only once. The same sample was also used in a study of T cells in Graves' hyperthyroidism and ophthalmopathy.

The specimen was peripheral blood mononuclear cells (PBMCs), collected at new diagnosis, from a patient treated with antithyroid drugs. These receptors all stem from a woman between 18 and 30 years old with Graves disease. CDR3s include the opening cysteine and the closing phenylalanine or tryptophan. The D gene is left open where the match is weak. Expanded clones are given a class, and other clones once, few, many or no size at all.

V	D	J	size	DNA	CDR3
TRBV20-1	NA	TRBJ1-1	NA	TGCAGTGCTCTTACTAGGGGGGGGAACACTGAAGCTTTCTTT	CSALTRGGNTEAFF
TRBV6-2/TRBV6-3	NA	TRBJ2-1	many	TGTGCCAGCCTCAATGAGCAGTTCTTC	CASLNEQFF
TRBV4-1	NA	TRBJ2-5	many	TGCGCCAGCAGCCAAGGGAGTGTGACAGAAGAGACCCAGTACTTC	CASSQGSVTEETQYF
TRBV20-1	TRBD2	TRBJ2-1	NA	TGCAGTGCTAGAGATAGTAGCGGGGTCAATGAGCAGTTCTTC	CSARDSSGVNEQFF
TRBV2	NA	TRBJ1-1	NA	TGTGCCAGCGGGGACCCCCAGGGGACTGAAGCTTTCTTT	CASGDPQGTEAFF
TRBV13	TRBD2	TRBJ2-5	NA	TGTGCCAGCAGTCCAGACCTCCTAGCGGGCGAGAAGTGGGAGACCCAGTACTTC	CASSPDLLAGEKWETQYF
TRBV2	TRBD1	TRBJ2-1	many	TGTGCCAGCAGTTTAGACAGGGGGCGCGAGCAGTTCTTC	CASSLDRGREQFF
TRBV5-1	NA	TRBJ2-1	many	TGCGCCAGCAGGCCGGGAACCCGAAATGAGCAGTTCTTC	CASRPGTRNEQFF
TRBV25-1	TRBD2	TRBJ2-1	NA	TGTGCCAGCAGTTTCCAGCGGGAGCTTTACAATGAGCAGTTCTTC	CASSFQRELYNEQFF
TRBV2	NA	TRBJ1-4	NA	TGTGCCAGCAGGGACAACCTCGGCGGGGGTGAAAAACTGTTTTTT	CASRDNLGGGEKLFF
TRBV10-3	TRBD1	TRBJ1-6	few	TGTGCCAGCCGAATTACAGGGGCAGACTCACCCCTCCACTTT	CASRITGADSPLHF
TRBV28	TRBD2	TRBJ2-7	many	TGTGCCAGCAAACGAGCGGGGGGGCACTACGAGCAGTACTTC	CASKRAGGHYEQYF
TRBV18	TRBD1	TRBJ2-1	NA	TGTGCCAGCTCACCCCGACAGGGGGGTGACAATGAGCAGTTCTTC	CASSPRQGGDNEQFF
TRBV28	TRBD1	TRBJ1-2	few	TGTGCCAGCCATACGACAGGGGGCGACTACTATGGCTACACCTTC	CASHTTGGDYYGYTF
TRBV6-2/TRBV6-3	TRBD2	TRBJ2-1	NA	TGTGCCAGCAGCGCTAGCGGGGGGGACAACAATGAGCAGTTCTTC	CASSASGGDNNEQFF
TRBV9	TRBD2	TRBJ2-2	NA	TGTGCCAGCAGTCAAGGACTAGCGGGGGGGCCTTATTCGACCGGGGAGCTGTTTTTT	CASSQGLAGGPYSTGELFF
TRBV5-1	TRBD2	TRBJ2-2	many	TGCGCCAGCAGCCCGAGCGGGGCCACCGGGGAGCTGTTTTTT	CASSPSGATGELFF
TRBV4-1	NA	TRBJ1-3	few	TGCGCCAGCAGCCCCCATTATTCGTCTGGAAACACCATATATTTT	CASSPHYSSGNTIYF
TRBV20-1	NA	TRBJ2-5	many	TGCAGTGCTAGATCGAGTGTGGAGACCCAGTACTTC	CSARSSVETQYF
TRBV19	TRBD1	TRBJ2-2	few	TGTGCCAGTAGGGACAGGAGGAAGAACACCGGGGAGCTGTTTTTT	CASRDRRKNTGELFF
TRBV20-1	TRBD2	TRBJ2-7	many	TGCAGTGCTCCGGGACTAGCGGGAGGGCCGATCAACGAGCAGTACTTC	CSAPGLAGGPINEQYF
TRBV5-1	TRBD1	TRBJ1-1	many	TGCGCCAGCAGCTGGAATACAGGGGAGAGAGCTTTCTTT	CASSWNTGERAFF
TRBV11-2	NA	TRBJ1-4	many	TGTGCCAGCAGCTTGGGGACAACTAATGAAAAACTGTTTTTT	CASSLGTTNEKLFF
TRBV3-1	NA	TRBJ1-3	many	TGTGCCAGCAGCCAAGATCGGATCTCTGGAAACACCATATATTTT	CASSQDRISGNTIYF
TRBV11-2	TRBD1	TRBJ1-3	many	TGTGCCAGCAGCCCTACAGGGGACTCTGGAAACACCATATATTTT	CASSPTGDSGNTIYF
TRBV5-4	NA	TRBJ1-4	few	TGTGCCAGCAGCTTCATGGACAGTATTAATGAAAAACTGTTTTTT	CASSFMDSINEKLFF
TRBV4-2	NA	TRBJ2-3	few	TGTGCCAGCAGCCAAGCGGACGGGAGAACCACAGATACGCAGTATTTT	CASSQADGRTTDTQYF
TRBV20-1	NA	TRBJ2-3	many	TGCAGTGCAAAGAAGGGGGGGGGCACAGATACGCAGTATTTT	CSAKKGGGTDTQYF
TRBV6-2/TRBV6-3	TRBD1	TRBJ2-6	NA	TGTGCCAGCAGTTACTCGAAGGGGACAGCCGGGGCCAACGTCCTGACTTTC	CASSYSKGTAGANVLTF
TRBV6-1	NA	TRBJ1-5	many	TGTGCCAGCGAGGGGTCTAGCAATCAGCCCCAGCATTTT	CASEGSSNQPQHF
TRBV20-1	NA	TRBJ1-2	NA	TGCAGTCAAACTACGACAGATAACTATGGCTACACCTTC	CSQTTTDNYGYTF
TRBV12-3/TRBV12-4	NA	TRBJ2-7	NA	TGTGCCAGCAGTTTTGGCGGGGAGGTCCACGAGCAGTACTTC	CASSFGGEVHEQYF
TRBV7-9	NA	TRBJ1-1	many	TGTGCCACCAAGGGCAGCATGAACACTGAAGCTTTCTTT	CATKGSMNTEAFF
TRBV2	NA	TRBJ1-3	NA	TGTGCCAGCAGTGTGCGGGGGGCTGGTGGAAACACCATATATTTT	CASSVRGAGGNTIYF
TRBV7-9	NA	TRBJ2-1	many	TGTGCCAGCAGCACGGCCGGGACGAACAATGAGCAGTTCTTC	CASSTAGTNNEQFF
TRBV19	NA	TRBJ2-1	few	TGTGCCAGTACCCGGCGGGCGGGCCCAGGCAATGAGCAGTTCTTC	CASTRRAGPGNEQFF
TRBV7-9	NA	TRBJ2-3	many	TGTGCCAGCAGCTTAGAGGACAGCATCACAGATACGCAGTATTTT	CASSLEDSITDTQYF
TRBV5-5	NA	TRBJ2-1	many	TGTGCCAGCAGCTTGGATTCTAGCTCCCACAATGAGCAGTTCTTC	CASSLDSSSHNEQFF
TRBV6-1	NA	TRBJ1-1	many	TGTGCCAGCACCCCAGGGCTGAACACTGAAGCTTTCTTT	CASTPGLNTEAFF
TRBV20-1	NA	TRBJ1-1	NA	TGCAGTGCTAGAGATAGGGGTGGCTGGACTGAAGCTTTCTTT	CSARDRGGWTEAFF
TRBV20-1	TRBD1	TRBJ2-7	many	TGCAGTGCCCGCCCGCCGGGACAGGGGACCTACGAGCAGTACTTC	CSARPPGQGTYEQYF
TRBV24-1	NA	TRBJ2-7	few	TGTGCCACCAGTGAAGGGGGCGAGCAGTACTTC	CATSEGGEQYF
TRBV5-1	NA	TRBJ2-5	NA	TGCGCCAGCAGCTTCGGACGGGGGGCAGAGACCCAGTACTTC	CASSFGRGAETQYF
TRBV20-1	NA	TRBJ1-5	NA	TGCAGTGTCCGAACCCGCCCCGACGCGGGGCCCCAGCATTTT	CSVRTRPDAGPQHF
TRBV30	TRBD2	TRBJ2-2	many	TGTGCCTGGAGTGTTAGCGGGAGTGACACCGGGGAGCTGTTTTTT	CAWSVSGSDTGELFF
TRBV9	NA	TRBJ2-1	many	TGTGCCAGCAGCGTACTCGGGAGCTCCTACAATGAGCAGTTCTTC	CASSVLGSSYNEQFF
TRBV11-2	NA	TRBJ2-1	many	TGTGTCAGCAGCTTAGCTTGGGGTAATCACAATGAGCAGTTCTTC	CVSSLAWGNHNEQFF
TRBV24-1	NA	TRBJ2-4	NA	TGTGCCACCAGTGCGGGGGCAGAAAGCATTCAGTACTTC	CATSAGAESIQYF
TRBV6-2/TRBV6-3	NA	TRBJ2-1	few	TGTGCCAGCAGTTACGGTTCAGGGAGAGGTGAGCAGTTCTTC	CASSYGSGRGEQFF
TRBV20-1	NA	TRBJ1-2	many	TGCAGTGCTAGAGATTATGAGGTTGGCTACACCTTC	CSARDYEVGYTF
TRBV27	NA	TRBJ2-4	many	TGTGCCAGCAGTTTGTCAGGGGTCGAAAGAAACATTCAGTACTTC	CASSLSGVERNIQYF
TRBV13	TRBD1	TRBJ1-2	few	TGTGCCAGCAGCATATCCGGGACAGGGACCTATGGCTACACCTTC	CASSISGTGTYGYTF
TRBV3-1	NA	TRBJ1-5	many	TGTGCCAGCAGCCAAGGGGTCAGGGACAATCAGCCCCAGCATTTT	CASSQGVRDNQPQHF
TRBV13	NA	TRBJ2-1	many	TGTGCCAGCAATATTGCGGGACAGAACTACAATGAGCAGTTCTTC	CASNIAGQNYNEQFF
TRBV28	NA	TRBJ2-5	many	TGTGCCAGCATGGCCCAAAAAGAGACCCAGTACTTC	CASMAQKETQYF
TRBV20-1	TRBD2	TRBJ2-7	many	TGCAGTGCCCAAGGGACTAGCGGAACCTCCTCCTACGAGCAGTACTTC	CSAQGTSGTSSYEQYF
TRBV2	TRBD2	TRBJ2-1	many	TGTGCCAGCAGTGATGACGGTAGCGGGACTTACTCCTACAATGAGCAGTTCTTC	CASSDDGSGTYSYNEQFF
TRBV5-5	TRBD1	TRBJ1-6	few	TGTGCCAGCAGCTTTCATCAGGGGGCGACCCAGAATTCACCCCTCCACTTT	CASSFHQGATQNSPLHF
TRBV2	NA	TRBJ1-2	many	TGTGCCAGCAGTGAGGGCAGGTCGTTCTATGGCTACACCTTC	CASSEGRSFYGYTF
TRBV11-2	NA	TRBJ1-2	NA	TGTGCCAGCAGCCAAGCACAGGGACCTTCGGCTGGCTACACCTTC	CASSQAQGPSAGYTF